This entry features one T cell receptor (beta chain) sequence. This clonotype was picked up a small number of times. Its antigen is currently not known. No quality values exist for individual bases; no much larger clone is one base distant. The sample comes from a study of T cells in Graves' hyperthyroidism and ophthalmopathy (dated by TCRdb to the late 2010s). For the wider study: Peripheral blood samples were taken at initial diagnosis, before any treatment was given. TCR V-J signatures able to tell the groups apart were searched for in a discovery cohort of about a hundred patients, of whom over 40 had Graves' ophthalmopathy and roughly 58 had stable Graves' hyperthyroidism. Prospective prediction of ophthalmopathy was tested in an independent validation cohort consisting of roughly 20 hyperthyroidism patients and approximately 16 patients who later progressed to ophthalmopathy. The approximately 98 discovery patients were randomly divided into training and test sets at a 7:3 ratio. Thyroid tissue and blood T-cell repertoires from about six Graves' hyperthyroidism patients were also compared in the study. Following sampling, methimazole starting at 30 mg daily was given to hyperthyroidism patients, and high-dose intravenous methylprednisolone was given to ophthalmopathy patients. TCR Vbeta CDR3 sequencing of 130 to 150 peripheral blood samples (fewer than 45 ophthalmopathy, 75 to 85 hyperthyroidism and roughly 17 progressor patients) is reported in the paper. Overall study results and their limits: Sample size was not statistically predetermined, and blinding of investigators to group allocation was not performed. Ophthalmopathy was separated from stable hyperthyroidism by a 13 V-J signature model, with over 85% sensitivity and roughly 81% specificity obtained in cross-validation and 80%/75% obtained in testing. Most expanded thyroid clonotypes (frequency above 0.001) were also found in blood, which suggests that blood repertoires may mirror thyroid immune responses. In validation, the model predicted progression to ophthalmopathy a median of around 6.5 months before onset, with approximately 68% sensitivity and almost 75% specificity.

Amplification of TCR beta CDR3 regions was carried out from RNA transcripts. For the first round of RT-PCR on the TCR CDR3, the HTBI primer set was used together with the Qiagen OneStep RT-PCR kit. A second multiplex PCR round built the libraries, followed by size selection and purification. Libraries were sequenced paired-end with 100 bp reads on an Illumina HiSeq2000. The study's own analysis went as follows. SOAPnuke was used to process the raw data, throwing out any read that contained adapters or uncalled bases, had a mean Phred below 15, or lacked an exact constant-primer or identifier match. High-quality paired reads were merged using COPE v1.2.5, and each unique nucleotide sequence was defined as a clonotype. Clonotypes were aligned to IMGT TRBV, TRBD and TRBJ reference segments using MiTCR v1.1. Only V-J combinations with frequency above 0.0001, covering roughly 99% of repertoires, were analysed. The TCS score was defined as F50 (clonal expansion) divided by E x V (chaos), with BLOSUM62-based TCRdist calculated between CDR3 peptides within each V-J. Welch's t-statistics and random forest reduced around 550 V-J features to 13, which were used in a naive Bayes classifier (R e1071). In TCRdb, the public reads were trimmed at Q25 with fastp and aligned with MiXCR, with productive beta chains retained. For every CDR3 protein sequence, its rows merge into one entry that carries the most common genes and DNA. TCRdb's processing, not the authors', yielded these V and J calls. The sample data list around 600,000 distinct CDR3 sequences, and approximately 14% of these were observed just once. In total, the top ten clones hold around 6.6% of the sample.

Relative to germline, V is missing 7 bases and J is missing 7 bases, with 5 bases of the junction outside any gene match. From the cysteine up to the phenylalanine, the CDR3 has a length of 13 residues. Kept here is only the CDR3 DNA, which spans 39 bases and is read in frame from base 1. The germline V gene specifies MNHNS as CDR1 and SASEGT as CDR2. Stable Graves' hyperthyroidism was defined as no progression to ophthalmopathy during 18 months of follow-up. Hyperthyroidism patients were newly diagnosed, had a disease duration of under 2 months, and were aged 18 to 65 years. Any patient with an uncontrolled infection, another autoimmune disease, pregnancy or lactation was excluded. Clinical symptoms, serum thyroxine and TRAb, thyroid ultrasound, and orbital computed tomography formed the basis for the diagnoses. PBMCs were isolated from 7.5 to 10 ml of fresh peripheral blood by Ficoll-Paque density gradient centrifugation. Trizol reagent was used to extract total RNA, and RNA quality was then checked on an Agilent 2100 Bioanalyzer.

The rearranged chain carries TRBV6-1 and TRBJ1-5; TRBD1 aligns with 9 central bases. The sequenced sample consisted of blood. The origin of this receptor is a woman aged 25 to 39 with Graves' hyperthyroidism. This receptor carries the CDR3 CASTSTGGQPQHF. The DNA sequence is TGTGCCAGCACCTCTACAGGGGGCCAGCCCCAGCATTTT.